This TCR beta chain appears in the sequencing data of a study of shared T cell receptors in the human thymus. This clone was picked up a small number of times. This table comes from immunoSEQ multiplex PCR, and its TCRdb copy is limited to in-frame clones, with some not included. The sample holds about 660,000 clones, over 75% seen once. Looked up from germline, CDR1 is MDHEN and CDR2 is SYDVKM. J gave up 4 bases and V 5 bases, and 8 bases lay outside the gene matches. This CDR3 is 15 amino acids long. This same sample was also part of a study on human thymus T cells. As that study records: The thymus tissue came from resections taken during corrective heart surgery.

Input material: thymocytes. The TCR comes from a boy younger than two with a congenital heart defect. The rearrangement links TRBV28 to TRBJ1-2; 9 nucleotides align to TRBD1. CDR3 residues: CASSQDRGGFYGYTF. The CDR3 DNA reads TGTGCCAGCAGTCAGGACAGGGGAGGATTCTATGGCTACACCTTC.